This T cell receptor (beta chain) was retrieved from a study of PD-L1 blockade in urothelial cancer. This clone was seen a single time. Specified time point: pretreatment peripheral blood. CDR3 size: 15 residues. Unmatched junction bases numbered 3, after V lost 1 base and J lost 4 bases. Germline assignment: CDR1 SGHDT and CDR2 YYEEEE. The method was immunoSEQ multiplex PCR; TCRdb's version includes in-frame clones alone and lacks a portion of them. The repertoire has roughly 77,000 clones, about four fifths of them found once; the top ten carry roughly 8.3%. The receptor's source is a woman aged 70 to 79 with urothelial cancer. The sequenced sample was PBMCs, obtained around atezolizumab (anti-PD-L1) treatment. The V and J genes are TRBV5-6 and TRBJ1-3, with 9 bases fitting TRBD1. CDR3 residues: CASSLNRGPGNTIYF. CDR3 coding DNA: TGTGCCAGCAGCTTGAACAGGGGGCCAGGAAACACCATATATTTT.